The T cell receptor beta chain described here comes from a study of blood T cell repertoires in COVID-19. Overall study context: There were acute and convalescent COVID-19 samples, and they came from the United States, Italy and Spain.

The protocol was immunoSEQ multiplex PCR, while the TCRdb copy is restricted to in-frame clones and leaves out a portion. The sample includes around 260,000 clones, 70% to 90% of them seen just once. There are 14 residues in the CDR3. V lost 4 bases, J lost 5 bases, and 3 bases stayed unmatched. Germline loops: CDR1 SGDLS, CDR2 YYNGEE. The source is a woman between 55 and 75 years old with COVID-19, enrolled during active disease. The chain is built from TRBV9 and TRBJ1-6; 7 bases fit TRBD1. Specimen: peripheral blood. The CDR3 region is CASSLGQDNSPLHF. The CDR3 bases are TGTGCCAGCAGCCTCGGACAGGATAATTCACCCCTCCACTTT.